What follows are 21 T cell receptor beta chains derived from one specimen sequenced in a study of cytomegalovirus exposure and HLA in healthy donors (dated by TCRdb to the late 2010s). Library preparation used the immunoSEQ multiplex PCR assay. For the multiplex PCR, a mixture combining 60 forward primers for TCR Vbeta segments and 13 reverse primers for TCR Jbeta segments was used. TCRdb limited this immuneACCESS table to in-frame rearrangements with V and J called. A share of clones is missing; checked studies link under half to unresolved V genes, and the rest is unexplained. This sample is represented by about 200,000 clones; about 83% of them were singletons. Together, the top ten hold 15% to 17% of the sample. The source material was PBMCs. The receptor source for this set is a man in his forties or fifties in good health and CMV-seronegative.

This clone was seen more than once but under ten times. CDR3 loop: CASSIRDTSREQYF. Written as DNA, the CDR3 is TGCGCCAGTTCTATACGGGACACGTCGCGCGAGCAGTACTTC. The chain recombines TRBV5-1 with TRBJ2-7, with D tentatively TRBD1 (6 bases). V was clipped by 8 bases and J by 6 bases, with 21 bases between them. Germline lookup yields CDR1 SGHRS and CDR2 YFSETQ. The CDR3 sequence is 14 residues long.

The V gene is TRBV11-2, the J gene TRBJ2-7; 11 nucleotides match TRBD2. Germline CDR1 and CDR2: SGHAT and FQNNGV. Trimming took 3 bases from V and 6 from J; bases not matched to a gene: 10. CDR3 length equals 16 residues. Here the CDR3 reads CASSFLAGGPILEQYF. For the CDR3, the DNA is TGTGCCAGCAGCTTTCTAGCGGGGGGACCCATCCTCGAGCAGTACTTC.

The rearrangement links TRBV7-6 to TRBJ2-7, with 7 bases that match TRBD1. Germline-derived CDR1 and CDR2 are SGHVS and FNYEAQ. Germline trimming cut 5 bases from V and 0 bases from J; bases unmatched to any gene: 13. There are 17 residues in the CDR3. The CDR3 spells CASSLPKTGPSSYEQYF. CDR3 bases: TGTGCCAGCAGCCTACCTAAGACAGGGCCGAGCTCCTACGAGCAGTACTTC.

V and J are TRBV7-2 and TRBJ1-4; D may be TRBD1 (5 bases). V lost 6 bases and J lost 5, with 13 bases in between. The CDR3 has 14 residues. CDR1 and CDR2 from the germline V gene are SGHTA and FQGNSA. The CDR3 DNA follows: TGTGCCAGCAGGGCGGGGGGATCGAATGAAAAACTGTTTTTT. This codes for CASRAGGSNEKLFF.

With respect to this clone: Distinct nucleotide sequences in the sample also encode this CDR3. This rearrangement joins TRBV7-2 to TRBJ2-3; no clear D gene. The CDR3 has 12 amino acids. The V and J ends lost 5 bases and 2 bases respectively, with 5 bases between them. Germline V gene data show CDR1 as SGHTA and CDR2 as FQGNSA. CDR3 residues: CASSLYTDTQYF. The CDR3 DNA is TGTGCCAGCAGCCTCTACACAGATACGCAGTATTTT.

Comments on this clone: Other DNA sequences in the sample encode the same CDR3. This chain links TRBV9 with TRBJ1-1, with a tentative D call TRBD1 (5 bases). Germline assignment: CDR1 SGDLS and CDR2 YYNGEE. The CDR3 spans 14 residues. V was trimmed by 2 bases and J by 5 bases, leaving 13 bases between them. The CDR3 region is CASSVGGRITEAFF. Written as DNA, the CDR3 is TGTGCCAGCAGCGTGGGGGGGAGAATTACTGAAGCTTTCTTT.

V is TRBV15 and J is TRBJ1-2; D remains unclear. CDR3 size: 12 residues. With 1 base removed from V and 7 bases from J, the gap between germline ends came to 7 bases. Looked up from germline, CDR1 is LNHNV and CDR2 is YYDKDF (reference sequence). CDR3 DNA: TGTGCCACCAGCAGAGGACAACTTGGCTACACCTTC. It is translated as CATSRGQLGYTF.

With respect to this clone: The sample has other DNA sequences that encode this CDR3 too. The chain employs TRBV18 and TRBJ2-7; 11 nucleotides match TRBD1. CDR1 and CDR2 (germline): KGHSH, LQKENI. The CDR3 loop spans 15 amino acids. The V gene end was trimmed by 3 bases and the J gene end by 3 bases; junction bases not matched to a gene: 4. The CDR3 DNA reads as TGTGCCAGCTCACCCGGACAGGGGGCATACTACGAGCAGTACTTC. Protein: CASSPGQGAYYEQYF.

Here the CDR3 DNA reads TGTGCCAGCAGCTCACCCGTTTTAGAGTACACCTTC. Encoded protein: CASSSPVLEYTF. The V and J genes are TRBV5-4 and TRBJ1-2; D is uncertain. The CDR3 loop spans 12 amino acids. Per germline, CDR1 SGHNT and CDR2 YYREEE (reference sequence). Trimming took 3 bases from V and 11 from J, leaving 14 bases between them. The entire variable domain, with the rest obtained from reference TRBV5-4 and TRBJ1-2, is as follows: ETGVTQSPTHLIKTRGQQVTLRCSSQSGHNTVSWYQQALGQGPQFIFQYYREEENGRGNFPPRFSGLQFPNYSSELNVNALELDDSALYLCASSSPVLEYTFGSGTRLTVV.

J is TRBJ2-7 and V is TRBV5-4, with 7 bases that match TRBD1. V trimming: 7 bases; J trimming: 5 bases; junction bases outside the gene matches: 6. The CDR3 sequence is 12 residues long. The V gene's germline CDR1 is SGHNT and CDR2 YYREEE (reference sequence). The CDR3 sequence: CASQGVDHEQYF. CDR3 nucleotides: TGTGCCAGCCAGGGGGTAGACCACGAGCAGTACTTC.

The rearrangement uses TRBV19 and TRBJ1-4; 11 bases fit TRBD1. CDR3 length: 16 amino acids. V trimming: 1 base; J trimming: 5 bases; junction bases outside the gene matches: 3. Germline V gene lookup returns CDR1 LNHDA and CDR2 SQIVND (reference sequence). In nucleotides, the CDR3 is TGTGCCAGTAGTATAGTTCGGACAGGGGGCAATGAAAAACTGTTTTTT. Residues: CASSIVRTGGNEKLFF.

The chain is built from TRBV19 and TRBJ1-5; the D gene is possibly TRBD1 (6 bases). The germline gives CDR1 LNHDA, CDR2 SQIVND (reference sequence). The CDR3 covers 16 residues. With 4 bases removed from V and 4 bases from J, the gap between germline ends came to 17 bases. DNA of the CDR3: TGTGCCAGTAGTACGCAGGGGAGGGGAGGAAATCAGCCCCAGCATTTT. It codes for CASSTQGRGGNQPQHF.

The CDR3 here is CASSSGQSNTEAFF. The DNA for the CDR3 is TGTGCCAGCTCATCAGGACAGTCGAACACTGAAGCTTTCTTT. The chain couples TRBV18 to TRBJ1-1, with D maybe TRBD1 (6 bases). The V gene lost 5 bases and the J gene lost 1 base, with 11 bases spanning the gap. This CDR3 contains 14 residues. Germline-derived CDR1 and CDR2 are KGHSH and LQKENI.

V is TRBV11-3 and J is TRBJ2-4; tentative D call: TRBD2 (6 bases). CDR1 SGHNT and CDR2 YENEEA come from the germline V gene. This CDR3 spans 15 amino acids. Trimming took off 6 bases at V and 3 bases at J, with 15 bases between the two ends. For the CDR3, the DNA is TGTGCCAGCAGTGACGCGGCTAGCGACAAAAACATTCAGTACTTC. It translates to CASSDAASDKNIQYF.

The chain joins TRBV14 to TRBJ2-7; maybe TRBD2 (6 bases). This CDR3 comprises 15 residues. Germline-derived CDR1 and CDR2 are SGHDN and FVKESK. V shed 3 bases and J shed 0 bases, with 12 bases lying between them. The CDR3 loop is CASSQETGGSYEQYF. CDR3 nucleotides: TGTGCCAGCAGCCAGGAAACCGGGGGCTCCTACGAGCAGTACTTC. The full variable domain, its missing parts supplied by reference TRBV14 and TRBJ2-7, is EAGVTQFPSHSVIEKGQTVTLRCDPISGHDNLYWYRRVMGKEIKFLLHFVKESKQDESGMPNNRFLAERTGGTYSTLKVQPAELEDSGVYFCASSQETGGSYEQYFGPGTRLTVT.

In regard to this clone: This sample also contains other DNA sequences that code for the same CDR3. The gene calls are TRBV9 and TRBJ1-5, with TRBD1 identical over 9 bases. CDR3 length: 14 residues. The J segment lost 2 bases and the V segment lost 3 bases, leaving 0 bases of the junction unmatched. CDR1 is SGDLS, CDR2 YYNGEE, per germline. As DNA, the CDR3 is TGTGCCAGCAGCGGGACAGGGGGCAATCAGCCCCAGCATTTT. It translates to CASSGTGGNQPQHF.

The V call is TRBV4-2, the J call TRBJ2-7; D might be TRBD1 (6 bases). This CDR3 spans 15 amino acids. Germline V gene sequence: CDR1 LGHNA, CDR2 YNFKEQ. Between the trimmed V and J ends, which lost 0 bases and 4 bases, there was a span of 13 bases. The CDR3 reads CASSQELTGNYEQYF. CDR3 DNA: TGTGCCAGCAGCCAAGAACTAACAGGGAATTACGAGCAGTACTTC.

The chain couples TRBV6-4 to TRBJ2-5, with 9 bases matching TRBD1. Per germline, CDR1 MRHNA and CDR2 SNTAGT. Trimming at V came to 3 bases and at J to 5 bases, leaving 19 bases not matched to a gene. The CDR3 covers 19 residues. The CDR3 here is CASSEIETGGRWSGETQYF. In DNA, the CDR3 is TGTGCCAGCAGTGAAATCGAGACAGGGGGAAGATGGTCGGGGGAGACCCAGTACTTC.

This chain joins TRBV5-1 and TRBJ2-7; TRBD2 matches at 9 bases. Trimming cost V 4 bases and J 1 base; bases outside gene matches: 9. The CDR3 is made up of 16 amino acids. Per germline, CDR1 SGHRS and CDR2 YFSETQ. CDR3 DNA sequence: TGCGCCAGCAGCCCTTGGGTCAGCGGGAGGTCCTACGAGCAGTACTTC. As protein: CASSPWVSGRSYEQYF.

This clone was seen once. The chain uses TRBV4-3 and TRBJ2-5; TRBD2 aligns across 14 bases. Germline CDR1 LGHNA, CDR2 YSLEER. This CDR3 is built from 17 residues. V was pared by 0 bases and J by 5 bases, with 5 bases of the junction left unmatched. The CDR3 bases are TGCGCCAGCAGCCAAGATTTGACTAGCGGGGGGGCCGAGACCCAGTACTTC. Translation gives CASSQDLTSGGAETQYF.

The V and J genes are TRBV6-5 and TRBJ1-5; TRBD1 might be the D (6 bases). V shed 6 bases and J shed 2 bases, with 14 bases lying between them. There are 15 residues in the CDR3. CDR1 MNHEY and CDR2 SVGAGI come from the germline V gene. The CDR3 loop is CASRLQGFGNQPQHF. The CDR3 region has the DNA TGTGCCAGCAGGCTACAGGGATTTGGCAATCAGCCCCAGCATTTT.